One sample yielded the 18 T cell receptor beta chains listed below, sequenced in a study of identical twins. From the 5' RACE reads, TCRdb called clonotypes with MiXCR, one entry per CDR3 protein. The repertoire holds about 720,000 distinct CDR3 sequences, with around 8.3% as singletons. The same data also went into a second study, on yellow fever vaccine responses in identical twins.

Sequencing was done on a sample of PBMCs. The receptors come from a young woman in good health.

In this sample, this clonotype turned up a few times. V is TRBV10-3 and J is TRBJ2-2; D gene uncertain. The germline V gene encodes CDR1 ENHRY and CDR2 SYGVKD. The V end lost 0 bases, the J end lost 6 bases, and 8 bases lay between the germline ends. The CDR3 spans 14 residues. CDR3 coding DNA: TGTGCCATCAGTGAGTCCAGACGGGCCGGGGAGCTGTTTTTT. It translates to CAISESRRAGELFF.

This clonotype has at least ten counts. The chain employs TRBV9 and TRBJ2-2, with D unclear. CDR1 is SGDLS and CDR2 is YYNGEE in the germline V gene. The CDR3 is 14 residues long. The V gene lost 0 bases and the J gene lost 4 bases, with 7 bases spanning the gap. CDR3 sequence (DNA): TGTGCCAGCAGCGTAGGGGTCGGCACCGGGGAGCTGTTTTTT. Its protein product is CASSVGVGTGELFF.

This clonotype has a handful of counts. This chain connects TRBV19 to TRBJ2-2; weak D call: TRBD2 (7 bases). This CDR3 region has 16 residues. Germline lookup yields CDR1 LNHDA and CDR2 SQIVND (reference sequence). Between the trimmed V and J ends, which lost 4 bases and 2 bases, there was a span of 14 bases. This CDR3 is CASSRGGTSNTGELFF. In nucleotides, the CDR3 is TGTGCCAGTAGTAGGGGGGGCACCTCAAACACCGGGGAGCTGTTTTTT. Combining the CDR3 with reference TRBV19 and TRBJ2-2 gives the whole variable domain DGGITQSPKYLFRKEGQNVTLSCEQNLNHDAMYWYRQDPGQGLRLIYYSQIVNDFQKGDIAEGYSVSREKKESFPLTVTSAQKNPTAFYLCASSRGGTSNTGELFFGEGSRLTVL.

This clonotype appeared many times. The chain recombines TRBV20-1 with TRBJ2-1; D is unresolved. Germline-derived CDR1 and CDR2 are DFQATT and SNEGSKA (reference sequence). Deletions cut 4 bases from V and 10 bases from J, with 14 bases between. CDR3 length: 12 amino acids. The CDR3 sequence: CSATVQSREQFF. CDR3 DNA: TGCAGTGCTACAGTCCAATCAAGGGAGCAGTTCTTC.

This clonotype was detected only a few times. One junction end does not reproduce the germline sequence, and a read error may be involved. The chain employs TRBV7-7 and TRBJ2-1; 8 nucleotides match TRBD2. The CDR3 sequence is 15 residues long. Germline values: CDR1 SSHAT, CDR2 FNYEAQ (reference sequence). DNA for the CDR3: TGTGCTAGCAGCTTAAACGGGGGGGCCTCCAATGAGCAGTTCTTC. It translates to CASSLNGGASNEQFF.

Written as DNA, the CDR3 is TGTGCCAGCAGTTTAGGATTTATATTCTTT. Translating it yields CASSLGFIFF. The V and J genes are TRBV28 and TRBJ1-1, with D unclear. The CDR3 has 10 residues. The germline V and J ends were trimmed by 2 bases and 14 bases, with 9 bases remaining between them. Looked up from germline, CDR1 is MDHEN and CDR2 is SYDVKM.

This clonotype was seen only a few times. V usage is TRBV28 and J usage is TRBJ1-2, with TRBD1 as a possible D gene (6 bases). There are 13 residues in the CDR3. Germline values: CDR1 MDHEN, CDR2 SYDVKM. V lost 6 bases to trimming and J lost 3 bases, with 11 bases between them. CDR3 loop: CASRIQGDYGYTF. CDR3 nucleotide sequence: TGTGCCAGCAGAATACAGGGAGACTATGGCTACACCTTC.

Concerning this clonotype: Since no conserved phenylalanine or tryptophan closes the CDR3, a read error is the likely cause. It is unclear where the CDR3 begins or ends on the DNA, so no DNA is shown, and the CDR3 is as TCRdb lists it. The rearrangement links TRBV27 to TRBJ2-1; the D call of TRBD2 is as the table states it, not checked on the DNA. The CDR3 has 13 amino acids, counting both end residues. Germline CDR1 reads MNHEY; CDR2 reads SMNVEV (reference sequence). The CDR3 here is CASSLGLAGNEFL.

This chain connects TRBV5-1 to TRBJ2-1; the D call may be TRBD1 or TRBD2 (6 bases each). Germline CDR1 is SGHRS and CDR2 is YFSETQ. The CDR3 consists of 14 residues. Trimming took 2 bases from V and 8 from J, leaving 14 bases between them. CDR3 sequence: CASSFYRGLDEQFF. In DNA form, the CDR3 reads TGCGCCAGCAGCTTTTATCGGGGGCTGGATGAGCAGTTCTTC.

This clonotype was seen many times. CDR3 residues: CASSSDRGADTQYF. The CDR3 DNA is TGCGCCAGCAGCTCGGACAGGGGGGCAGATACGCAGTATTTT. This chain connects TRBV5-1 to TRBJ2-3; 10 bases map to TRBD1. Germline trimming cut 3 bases from V and 4 bases from J; bases unmatched to any gene: 2. Germline-derived CDR1 and CDR2 are SGHRS and YFSETQ. The CDR3 sequence is 14 residues long. Combining the CDR3 with reference TRBV5-1 and TRBJ2-3 gives the whole variable domain KAGVTQTPRYLIKTRGQQVTLSCSPISGHRSVSWYQQTPGQGLQFLFEYFSETQRNKGNFPGRFSGRQFSNSRSEMNVSTLELGDSALYLCASSSDRGADTQYFGPGTRLTVL.

This clonotype showed up just a few times. The gene calls are TRBV5-1 and TRBJ1-2; the match to TRBD1 covers 8 bases. The CDR3 totals 16 residues. With 0 bases clipped from V and 8 bases from J, the junction kept 12 bases outside the gene matches. Looked up from germline, CDR1 is SGHRS and CDR2 is YFSETQ. CDR3 bases: TGCGCCAGCAGCTTGGGCACCCGACAGGGGAGGGAAGGCTACACCTTC. Encoded protein: CASSLGTRQGREGYTF.

This clonotype has a count of ten or more. CDR3 coding DNA: TGTGCCAGCAGTTTAGGGCTTGGACTAGCGGGAGATTATAAGGGCTACGAGCAGTACTTC. Translation gives CASSLGLGLAGDYKGYEQYF. The chain couples TRBV12-3 or TRBV12-4 to TRBJ2-7; TRBD2 agrees at 13 bases. The V segment lost 1 base and the J segment 3 bases; nucleotides outside the gene matches: 15. The length of the CDR3 is 20 residues.

This clonotype has a count of ten or more. The chain uses TRBV29-1 and TRBJ2-1, with 8 bases identical to TRBD1. J gave up 6 bases and V 3 bases, and 7 bases lay outside the gene matches. Germline lookup yields CDR1 SQVTM and CDR2 ANQGSEA. The CDR3 covers 14 residues. CDR3 region: CSVDQGALGNEQFF. The CDR3 DNA is TGCAGCGTTGATCAGGGGGCCCTTGGCAATGAGCAGTTCTTC.

This clonotype was detected a few times. The chain couples TRBV19 to TRBJ2-1, with 15 bases aligning to TRBD2. This CDR3 has 18 amino acids. Trimming removed 7 bases from V and 2 bases from J; junction bases left unmatched: 9. Germline assignment: CDR1 LNHDA and CDR2 SQIVND (reference sequence). This chain's CDR3 is CASKRGTSGRQPYNEQFF. The CDR3 DNA is TGTGCCAGTAAACGTGGGACTAGCGGGAGGCAGCCCTACAATGAGCAGTTCTTC.

This clonotype turned up a few times. The rearrangement links TRBV4-3 to TRBJ2-3; 7 positions match TRBD2. The CDR3 has 16 residues. Germline CDR1 is LGHNA and CDR2 is YSLEER. J gave up 4 bases and V 0 bases, and 7 bases lay outside the gene matches. The CDR3 bases are TGCGCCAGCAGCCAAGAGGTTCGGCTAGCGGCAGATACGCAGTATTTT. This gives the protein CASSQEVRLAADTQYF.

This clonotype has a count of ten or more. This sequence joins TRBV4-3 and TRBJ2-2; a possible D gene is TRBD1 (5 bases). CDR3 length equals 14 residues. Germline V gene sequence: CDR1 LGHNA, CDR2 YSLEER. Deletions cut 8 bases from V and 5 bases from J, with 15 bases between. CDR3 DNA sequence: TGCGCCAGCGCGAGCAGGGCTGATACCGGGGAGCTGTTTTTT. Amino acids: CASASRADTGELFF.

The gene calls are TRBV18 and TRBJ2-2, with a tentative D call TRBD2 (5 bases). Trimming pared 2 bases from V and 0 bases from J, leaving 13 bases between. The germline gives CDR1 KGHSH, CDR2 LQKENI. This CDR3 spans 17 amino acids. CDR3 nucleotide sequence: TGTGCCAGCTCACCATCGCCGGGGAGTACGAACACCGGGGAGCTGTTTTTT. Its translation is CASSPSPGSTNTGELFF. The whole variable domain, filled in from reference TRBV18 and TRBJ2-2, reads NAGVMQNPRHLVRRRGQEARLRCSPMKGHSHVYWYRQLPEEGLKFMVYLQKENIIDESGMPKERFSAEFPKEGPSILRIQQVVRGDSAAYFCASSPSPGSTNTGELFFGEGSRLTVL.

The chain uses TRBV2 and TRBJ2-7; D may be TRBD1 (6 bases). This CDR3 comprises 11 residues. Germline V lookup: CDR1 SNHLY, CDR2 FYNNEI. Trimming pared 8 bases from V and 6 bases from J, leaving 11 bases between. The CDR3 here is CASATGPEQYF. As DNA, the CDR3 is TGTGCCAGCGCAACAGGGCCCGAGCAGTACTTC.